This is a list of T cell receptor beta chains from one sample in a study of tumor-infiltrating lymphocytes in primary liver carcinoma. TCRdb redid the calling of the multiplex PCR reads with MiXCR, one entry per CDR3 protein. There are 35,000 to 40,000 distinct CDR3 sequences in the sample; approximately 71% occur only once, and 37% lies in the top ten. Sequencing used tumor-adjacent normal liver tissue. The receptors here all came from a man aged 35 to 55 with primary liver carcinoma and hepatitis B virus infection. Each CDR3 is given with its conserved first and last residue. Fields, in order: V gene, clone size, J gene, D gene, CDR3 DNA, CDR3 protein. The D gene is left open where the match is weak. Only some rows state a clone size, as once, few, many or a class for expanded clones.

V: TRBV6-5
size: NA
J: TRBJ1-4
D: TRBD1
DNA: TGTGCCAGTAGTCCCGGGACAGGCAAAGTCGTTCATGCAACTAATGAAAAACTGTTTTTT
CDR3: CASSPGTGKVVHATNEKLFF

V: TRBV7-9
size: NA
J: TRBJ1-5
D: NA
DNA: TGTGCCAGCAGCTTAGGGGGGTGGACTCAGCCCCAGCATTTC
CDR3: CASSLGGWTQPQHF

V: TRBV7-8
size: NA
J: TRBJ2-6
D: NA
DNA: TGTGGCAGCAGCTCCCCCGAGGGCTCTGGGGCCAATGTCCTGACTTTC
CDR3: CGSSSPEGSGANVLTF

V: TRBV10-2
size: NA
J: TRBJ2-1
D: TRBD2
DNA: TGCGCAAGCAGTGAGTCGAGACTAGCCTGCAATGAGCAGTTCTTC
CDR3: CASSESRLACNEQFF

V: TRBV6-1
size: NA
J: TRBJ2-1
D: TRBD2
DNA: TGTACCAGCAGTGAAGAAGCGGGAGCATACAATGTGCAATTCTTC
CDR3: CTSSEEAGAYNVQFF

V: TRBV29-1
size: medium-sized
J: TRBJ1-1
D: NA
DNA: TGCAGCGTTGGTGGCACACACACAGAGAACACTGAAGCTTTCTTT
CDR3: CSVGGTHTENTEAFF

V: TRBV6-6
size: NA
J: TRBJ2-3
D: NA
DNA: TGTGTCAGATGGCAAGGGTTTAGGACAGATACGCAGTATTTT
CDR3: CVRWQGFRTDTQYF

V: TRBV5-1
size: NA
J: TRBJ2-7
D: TRBD2
DNA: TGCGCCAGCAGCTTGGACCCGGGAGGGTACGAGCAGTACTTC
CDR3: CASSLDPGGYEQYF

V: TRBV4-1
size: NA
J: TRBJ1-2
D: NA
DNA: TGCGCCATCACCCAAGAGCGGGCAGGAAACTATGGCTACACCTTC
CDR3: CAITQERAGNYGYTF

V: TRBV29-1
size: NA
J: TRBJ2-3
D: TRBD1
DNA: TGTAGCACCGAAACAGGGACAGATGCGCGGTATTTT
CDR3: CSTETGTDARYF

V: TRBV6-2/TRBV6-3
size: NA
J: TRBJ1-5
D: NA
DNA: TGTGTCAGCACCCAACGGATGCCTGGTAATCAGCCCCAGCATTTT
CDR3: CVSTQRMPGNQPQHF

V: TRBV20-1
size: few
J: TRBJ2-5
D: TRBD1
DNA: TGCAGTGCTGGACTGACAGGGGTCGAGACCCAGTACTTC
CDR3: CSAGLTGVETQYF

V: TRBV9
size: NA
J: TRBJ2-3
D: NA
DNA: TGTGCCAGCAGTGGGTCCTTCCGGTCGGCGGTCCCAGATACGCAGTATTTT
CDR3: CASSGSFRSAVPDTQYF

V: TRBV29-1
size: NA
J: TRBJ2-4
D: TRBD1
DNA: TGCAGCGTCCAATCCGGGACAGGGGCGCGGGACATTCAATACTTC
CDR3: CSVQSGTGARDIQYF

V: TRBV28
size: once
J: TRBJ2-1
D: NA
DNA: TGTGCCAGCAGTTTTGGTGGAGGGACTGTAAATGAGCAGTTCTTC
CDR3: CASSFGGGTVNEQFF

V: TRBV7-8
size: NA
J: TRBJ1-1
D: NA
DNA: TGTGCCAGCCGCTTCCGGGGCCTTAACACTGAAGCTTTCTTT
CDR3: CASRFRGLNTEAFF

V: TRBV20-1
size: NA
J: TRBJ2-2
D: NA
DNA: TGCAGTGCTAGGCGGCCACCATACGGGGAGCTGTTTTTT
CDR3: CSARRPPYGELFF

V: TRBV30
size: many
J: TRBJ1-3
D: NA
DNA: TGTGCCTGGAACCGGGGCTCTGGAAACACCATATATTTT
CDR3: CAWNRGSGNTIYF

V: TRBV12-3/TRBV12-4
size: NA
J: TRBJ2-3
D: NA
DNA: TGTGCCAGCACCGATTTTAGCCGCACAGATACGCTGTATTTT
CDR3: CASTDFSRTDTLYF

V: TRBV14
size: NA
J: TRBJ1-1
D: NA
DNA: TGTGCCAGCGGCCCTCCGGACGGGTTGGATGCGGCTTTCTTT
CDR3: CASGPPDGLDAAFF

V: TRBV4-2
size: NA
J: TRBJ2-7
D: NA
DNA: TGTGCCAGCAGTCGAGAGCACGGGAGTAGCCACGAGCAGTACTTC
CDR3: CASSREHGSSHEQYF

V: TRBV10-3
size: NA
J: TRBJ1-1
D: NA
DNA: TGTGCCATCAGTGAGTCTAGCAGGGGCTATACTGAAGCTTTCTTT
CDR3: CAISESSRGYTEAFF

V: TRBV14
size: NA
J: TRBJ2-3
D: NA
DNA: TGTGCCGGCAGCCGGGGATATACAGATACGCAGTATTTT
CDR3: CAGSRGYTDTQYF

V: TRBV5-5
size: NA
J: TRBJ1-1
D: NA
DNA: TGTGCTAACAGCCACGAGGGTGGGCAGTACACTGAAGCTTTCTTT
CDR3: CANSHEGGQYTEAFF

V: TRBV7-9
size: few
J: TRBJ2-7
D: TRBD1
DNA: TGTGCCAGTAGCACCGGACAGGGTTCGGACGAGCAGTACTTC
CDR3: CASSTGQGSDEQYF

V: TRBV11-2
size: large
J: TRBJ1-5
D: NA
DNA: TGTGCCAGCAGCTTAGTAGGGGTAACAGGGAGCAATCAGCCCCAGCATTTT
CDR3: CASSLVGVTGSNQPQHF

V: TRBV6-5
size: NA
J: TRBJ1-6
D: NA
DNA: TGTGCCAGCAGTTACGGGGGAGTCGATTCACCCCTCCAGTTC
CDR3: CASSYGGVDSPLQF

V: TRBV28
size: NA
J: TRBJ1-5
D: NA
DNA: TGTGCCAGCAGTTTCCAGGGAGCTAGTCAGTCCCAGCGTTTT
CDR3: CASSFQGASQSQRF

V: TRBV7-2
size: many
J: TRBJ2-2
D: NA
DNA: TGTGCCAGCAGCTTCGCCAGGGACGGGGAGCTGTTTTTT
CDR3: CASSFARDGELFF

V: TRBV6-1
size: medium-sized
J: TRBJ2-7
D: NA
DNA: TGTGCCAGCAGTGAAATCGGCGAGCAGTACTTC
CDR3: CASSEIGEQYF

V: TRBV11-1
size: NA
J: TRBJ2-4
D: TRBD2
DNA: TGTGCCAGCAGCTTTCCCGGAACTAGCGGGACCAAAAATATTCAGTGTTTC
CDR3: CASSFPGTSGTKNIQCF

V: TRBV12-3/TRBV12-4
size: NA
J: TRBJ2-6
D: NA
DNA: TGTGTCAGCATGGAGCGACACTCTGGGGCCAACGTCCTGACTTTC
CDR3: CVSMERHSGANVLTF

V: TRBV11-2
size: NA
J: TRBJ2-1
D: TRBD2
DNA: TGTGCCAGCAGCTACCCCGGGACTAACTGTAGTAATGAGCAGTTCTTC
CDR3: CASSYPGTNCSNEQFF

V: TRBV30
size: once
J: TRBJ2-1
D: NA
DNA: TGTGTCTGGGTGGGACTTTTTTACAATGAGCAGTTCTTC
CDR3: CVWVGLFYNEQFF

V: TRBV11-1
size: NA
J: TRBJ2-1
D: TRBD2
DNA: TGTGCCAGCATCATAGGAAAGACTAGCGGGGCCTTACGATTCGGCAATGAGCAGTTCTTC
CDR3: CASIIGKTSGALRFGNEQFF

V: TRBV6-2/TRBV6-3
size: NA
J: TRBJ2-1
D: TRBD2
DNA: TGTGCCAGCAGTCACCGGGACTACCAATATAATGAGCAGTTCTTC
CDR3: CASSHRDYQYNEQFF

V: TRBV7-8
size: NA
J: TRBJ2-5
D: NA
DNA: TGTGCCAGCAGCTTATTCAGCCTAGGGGGAGGGGGAGAGACCCAGTACTTC
CDR3: CASSLFSLGGGGETQYF

V: TRBV4-3
size: NA
J: TRBJ2-5
D: TRBD1
DNA: TGCGCCAGCAGCCACCGGGGACAGGGTGATGAGACCCAGTACTTC
CDR3: CASSHRGQGDETQYF

V: TRBV11-2
size: NA
J: TRBJ2-6
D: NA
DNA: TGTGCCAGCAACATGGGGGGAGACAAGGGCATTTCCCTCTCTGGGGCCAACGTCCTGACATTC
CDR3: CASNMGGDKGISLSGANVLTF

V: TRBV5-1
size: NA
J: TRBJ1-1
D: NA
DNA: TGTGCCAGCAGCGTCGGGGGTACTGAAGTTTTCTTT
CDR3: CASSVGGTEVFF

V: TRBV6-2/TRBV6-3
size: NA
J: TRBJ2-3
D: NA
DNA: TGTGCCAGTAGCTTCCTAGGACGGCTTGGGGGCGATATGCAGTATTTT
CDR3: CASSFLGRLGGDMQYF

V: TRBV5-4
size: once
J: TRBJ2-7
D: NA
DNA: TGTGGCAGCAGCTTGAGACTAAGTAAACACGAGCAGTACTTC
CDR3: CGSSLRLSKHEQYF

V: TRBV7-9
size: NA
J: TRBJ2-1
D: NA
DNA: TGTGCCAGCGGCTCTGCTAGGGGCGGCAACGAGCAGTTCTTC
CDR3: CASGSARGGNEQFF

V: TRBV14
size: NA
J: TRBJ2-2
D: NA
DNA: TGTGCCAGTAGCCAAGATAACTTCGGGGAGCTGTTTTTT
CDR3: CASSQDNFGELFF

V: TRBV11-1
size: NA
J: TRBJ2-1
D: TRBD2
DNA: TGCGCCAGCAGCATAGGAAAGGCTAGCGGGGCCTCACGGTTCGGCAAAGAGCAATTCTTC
CDR3: CASSIGKASGASRFGKEQFF

V: TRBV11-2
size: NA
J: TRBJ2-4
D: NA
DNA: TGTGCCATCACTACTTCGGCGGGAGCCAAAAACATTCAGTACTTC
CDR3: CAITTSAGAKNIQYF

V: TRBV11-3
size: NA
J: TRBJ2-1
D: TRBD2
DNA: TGTGCCGGCAGCCTCGATAGCGGGAGCGCACACAATGAGCAGTTCTTC
CDR3: CAGSLDSGSAHNEQFF

V: TRBV14
size: once
J: TRBJ1-5
D: NA
DNA: TGTGCCAGCAGCCAAGGACGGGATCGGCCTCAGCATTTT
CDR3: CASSQGRDRPQHF

V: TRBV29-1
size: NA
J: TRBJ1-2
D: NA
DNA: TGCGGTGTTGAGCGGGGGACCTATGGCTACACCTTC
CDR3: CGVERGTYGYTF

V: TRBV6-5
size: NA
J: TRBJ2-7
D: TRBD1
DNA: TGTGCCAGCGGGCCGCAGGGGGCGTATTTCCACGAGCAGTATTTC
CDR3: CASGPQGAYFHEQYF

V: TRBV5-4
size: NA
J: TRBJ1-1
D: NA
DNA: TGTGCCAGCAGCTTGAAAGGGAGGACCACTGAAACTTTCTTT
CDR3: CASSLKGRTTETFF